This T cell receptor beta chain was identified in a study of T-cell memory formation after mild COVID-19. TCRdb called the 5' RACE reads again in MiXCR, with one record for every CDR3 protein. The repertoire holds 150,000 to 200,000 distinct CDR3 sequences, with about 14% as singletons. V dropped 0 bases and J dropped 10 bases, with 7 bases sitting between them. Germline V gene sequence: CDR1 SQVTM, CDR2 ANQGSEA. The CDR3 has 11 residues. This clonotype was obtained from an adult woman who had mild COVID-19 (a few samples of this study predate the infection). Cell type and time point are not known. The chain recombines TRBV29-1 with TRBJ2-1; D is uncertain. The sequenced material came from PBMCs or a T cell subset sorted from them (not recorded which). CDR3 DNA sequence: TGCAGCGTTGAAGAAGGGCGGGAGCAGTTCTTC. Translated, it gives CSVEEGREQFF.